This T cell receptor beta chain was sequenced during a study of blood T cell repertoires in COVID-19. Overall study context: Spain, Italy and the United States supplied samples that represented acute and convalescent COVID-19. In each case, the material was cDNA or gDNA derived from T cells, B-cell-depleted T cells, or PBMCs.

This CDR3 is built from 11 residues. Germline CDR1 reads MDHEN; CDR2 reads SYDVKM. V was pared by 8 bases and J by 6 bases, with 9 bases between. Per the authors' pipeline: Amplification from reference gene primers served as the basis for estimated nucleated cell counts. TCRdb's copy holds only in-frame clones and misses some; the assay was immunoSEQ multiplex PCR. V and J calls and clone size are as listed in that table; D and trimming were resolved from the DNA. The sample has 15,000 to 20,000 clones, approximately 86% seen once. The clonotype originates from a man between 70 and 80 years old with acute or convalescent COVID-19. The chain links TRBV28 to TRBJ2-3; D might be TRBD2 (6 bases). Sequenced sample: peripheral blood. The CDR3: CASRGRDTQYF. In nucleotides, the CDR3 is TGTGCCAGCCGGGGGAGGGATACGCAGTATTTT.